The clone carrying this T cell receptor beta chain was seen many times. Antigen: not known. The record originates from a study of T cells after yellow fever vaccination. General observations from the study: Though it reached lower strength, the secondary response hit its peak faster, day 5 versus 15. Clonotype sharing between CD4 and CD8 compartments was small.

Trimming removed 1 base at V and 0 bases at J, with 4 bases between. Germline CDR1 SGHVS, CDR2 FNYEAQ. CDR3 size: 13 residues. Each CDR3 protein is one row after TCRdb ran MiXCR on the 5' RACE reads. The sample lists under 600,000 distinct CDR3 sequences, roughly 13% seen once, with around an eighth in the top ten. The chain uses TRBV7-6 and TRBJ2-7, with D unresolved. Specimen: PBMCs, collected on the day of the yellow fever booster vaccination. The source of this sequence is a man aged 25 to 40 who received the YFV17D yellow fever vaccine. The CDR3: CASSLEISYEQYF. Here the CDR3 DNA reads TGTGCCAGCAGCTTAGAGATCTCCTACGAGCAGTACTTC.